Listed here is a single T cell receptor beta chain. Its recognized antigen is unknown. Nothing much larger sits one base from this clone, and base qualities are not available. The patients picked for sequencing were ones in whom flow cytometry had shown an expansion of CD8+CD57+ cells. Every patient had a diagnosis of severe acquired aplastic anemia based on International Study of Aplastic Anemia and Agranulocytosis and Camitta criteria. At the time blood was sampled, none of the patients had received any therapy. In this study, sorted CD4+ and CD8+ T cells from the blood of healthy subjects and of severe aplastic anemia patients had their TCR repertoires deep-sequenced. Patients were enrolled in the USA under clinicaltrials.gov protocols 00001620, 01623167, 00001397, 00071045, 00081523 and 00961064. Ficoll-Paque density gradient centrifugation was used to isolate peripheral blood mononuclear cells. Before DNA extraction, CD4+ and CD8+ T cells were sorted with FACS or magnetic beads.

These data originate in a study of CD8+CD57+ T cells in acquired aplastic anemia (dated by TCRdb to the late 2010s). Describing the broader study: DNA extracted from sorted CD4+ and CD8+ cells had a mean of around 3 ug, with a range of 0.2 to 27.4 ug. A CD8+CD57+ expansion meant a frequency higher than the mean frequency seen in healthy subjects. What the research found in general, with its limitations: No significant difference in CD8+ Simpson's diversity was found between patients and healthy controls (P=0.060). Around 28 CD8+ CDR3 sequences were found to be shared between patients and controls, but these sequences appeared to be highly expressed in patients and within the immunodominant clones of the patients.

A distance of 7 bases separates the germline ends of V and J, which lose 4 bases and 1 base respectively. CDR1 and CDR2, looked up from the germline V gene (reference sequence), are PRHDT and FYEKMQ. The CDR3 runs 13 residues from the cysteine to the phenylalanine. Just the 39-base CDR3 DNA is kept, in frame starting at base 1. Genomic DNA was used as template for profiling of TCR beta VDJ combinations and CDR3 sequences. An Illumina HiSeq 2000 was the platform used for TCR repertoire sequencing. In the original analysis: Repertoires were assessed using TRBV/TRBJ rearrangement plots, CDR3 size and DJ length profiles, and Simpson's diversity index. The immunodominant clone was defined as the most abundant DNA sequence in deep sequencing data. CDR3 amino acid sequences were checked for sharing across subjects and were also compared against the VDJdb database and published repertoires. TCRdb trimmed public reads at Q25 via fastp, called clones via MiXCR and kept in-frame beta chains. Rows with one shared CDR3 protein collapse into an entry with the most common genes and DNA. TCRdb's processing, not the study's, gives the V and J calls here. This sample holds approximately 150,000 distinct CDR3 sequences; roughly 43% were observed only once. Over 0.95% of the sample is in the top ten clones.

The sequenced sample was sorted CD4+, CD8+, or CD8+CD57+ T cells (not recorded which) from PBMCs. The sequence came from a human donor with aplastic anemia. Here the chain combines TRBV13 and TRBJ1-1, with the identity of the D gene unclear. The CDR3 corresponds to CASSWETNTEAFF. DNA sequence: TGTGCCAGCAGCTGGGAAACGAACACTGAAGCTTTCTTT.